What follows describes a single TCR beta chain. Trimming removed 5 bases at V and 4 bases at J, with 11 bases between. This CDR3 region has 13 residues. The germline CDR1 and CDR2 sequences are SGHTA and FQGTGA. The data derive from a study of siplizumab effects on memory and regulatory T cells. Data came from immunoSEQ multiplex PCR; TCRdb stores just in-frame clones and leaves some out. The sample has 90,000 to 120,000 clones, about 93% seen once. This chain connects TRBV7-3 to TRBJ1-1; D uncertain. The sample was Tregs sorted from blood. This receptor was obtained from a human donor in good health. The CDR3 coding sequence is TGTGCCAGCAGCCCCCGGGCTGGCACTGAAGCTTTCTTT. This translates into CASSPRAGTEAFF.